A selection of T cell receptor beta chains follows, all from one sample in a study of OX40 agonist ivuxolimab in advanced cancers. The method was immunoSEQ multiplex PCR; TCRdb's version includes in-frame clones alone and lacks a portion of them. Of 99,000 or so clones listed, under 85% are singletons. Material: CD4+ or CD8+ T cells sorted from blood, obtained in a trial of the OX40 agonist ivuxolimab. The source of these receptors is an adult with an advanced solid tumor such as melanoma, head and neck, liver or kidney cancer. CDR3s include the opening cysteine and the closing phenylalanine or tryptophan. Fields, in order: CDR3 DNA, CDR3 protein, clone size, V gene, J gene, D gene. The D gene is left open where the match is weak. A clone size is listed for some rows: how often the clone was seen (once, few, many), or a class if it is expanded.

TGTGCCAGCAGCTTAACAGGTAGCGGGGGGAATGAGCAGTTCTTC	CASSLTGSGGNEQFF	NA	TRBV7-9	TRBJ2-1	TRBD2
TGTGCCAGCAGTCGGGGACAGGGACCGACAGATACGCAGTATTTT	CASSRGQGPTDTQYF	NA	TRBV7-7	TRBJ2-3	TRBD1
TGTGCCGGCCCCGGTAGCTCCTACAATGAGCAGTTCTTC	CAGPGSSYNEQFF	NA	TRBV19	TRBJ2-1	NA
TGTGCCTGGAGTGTAAATAGCGGAAGCACAGATACGCAGTATTTT	CAWSVNSGSTDTQYF	NA	TRBV30	TRBJ2-3	NA
TGCGCCAGCAGGGGACAAGGAACCTACGAGCAGTACTTC	CASRGQGTYEQYF	few	TRBV10-2	TRBJ2-7	NA
TGCACCAGCAGCCAAGAACCGGAGGCCTTTAATGAGCAGTTCTTC	CTSSQEPEAFNEQFF	NA	TRBV1	TRBJ2-1	NA
TGTGCCAGCAGCTCCTCAACAGGGGCGTACACCGGGGAGCTGTTTTTT	CASSSSTGAYTGELFF	NA	TRBV9	TRBJ2-2	TRBD1
TGTGCCAGCAGGGGACAGGCCATGGAGGCTTTCTTT	CASRGQAMEAFF	few	TRBV14	TRBJ1-1	TRBD1
TGCGCCAGCAGTCCCCCGCGCAGAAGGACCGCGACAAATTCACCCCTCCACTTT	CASSPPRRRTATNSPLHF	once	TRBV23-1	TRBJ1-6	NA
TGCGCCAGCAGCCCGACAGGGGTGGAGGGCTACACCTTC	CASSPTGVEGYTF	NA	TRBV4-3	TRBJ1-2	TRBD1